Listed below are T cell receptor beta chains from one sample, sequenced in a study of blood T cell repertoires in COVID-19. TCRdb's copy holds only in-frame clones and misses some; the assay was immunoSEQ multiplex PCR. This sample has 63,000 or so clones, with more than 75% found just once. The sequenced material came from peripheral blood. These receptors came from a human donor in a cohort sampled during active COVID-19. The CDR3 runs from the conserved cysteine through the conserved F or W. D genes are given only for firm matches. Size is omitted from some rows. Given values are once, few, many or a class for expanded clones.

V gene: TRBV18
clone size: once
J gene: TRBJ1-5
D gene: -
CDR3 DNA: TGTGCCAGCTCCCTCGTCCGGGACACAAATCAGCCCCAGCATTTT
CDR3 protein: CASSLVRDTNQPQHF

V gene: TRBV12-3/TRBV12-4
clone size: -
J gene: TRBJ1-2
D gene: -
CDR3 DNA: TGTGCCAGCAGTAGGGGATCGGACTATGGCTACACCTTC
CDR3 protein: CASSRGSDYGYTF

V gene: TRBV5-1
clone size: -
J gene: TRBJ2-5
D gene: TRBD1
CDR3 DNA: TGCGCCAGCAGCTTAACAGGGGGCGCGTCAGAGACCCAGTACTTC
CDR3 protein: CASSLTGGASETQYF

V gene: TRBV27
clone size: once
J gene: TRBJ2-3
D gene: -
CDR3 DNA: TGTGCCAGCAGGTCACAAGCAGATACGCAGTATTTT
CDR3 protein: CASRSQADTQYF

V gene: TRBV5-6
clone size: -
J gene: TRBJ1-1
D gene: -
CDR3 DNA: TGTGCCAGCAGCTACCGGGGATCAGGGAGGGTAACTGAAGCTTTCTTT
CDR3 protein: CASSYRGSGRVTEAFF

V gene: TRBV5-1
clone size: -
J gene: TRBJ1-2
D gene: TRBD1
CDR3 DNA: TGCGCCAGCAGCTTGGACACAGGGGGCTATGGCTACACCTTC
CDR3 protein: CASSLDTGGYGYTF

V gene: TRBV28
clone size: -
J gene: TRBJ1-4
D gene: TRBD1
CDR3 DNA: TGTGCCAGCAGTCAGGGGGCCCCGACTGAAAAACTGTTTTTT
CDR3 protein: CASSQGAPTEKLFF

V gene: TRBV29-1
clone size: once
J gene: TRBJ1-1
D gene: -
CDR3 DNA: TGCAGCGTTGATCGGCCAGGCACTGAAGCTTTCTTT
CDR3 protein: CSVDRPGTEAFF

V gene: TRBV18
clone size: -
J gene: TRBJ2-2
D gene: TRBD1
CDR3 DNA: TGTGCCAGCTCACCTAACAGGGGCGCGAACACCGGGGAGCTGTTTTTT
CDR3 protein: CASSPNRGANTGELFF

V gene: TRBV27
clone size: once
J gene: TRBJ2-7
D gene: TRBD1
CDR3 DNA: TGTGCCAGCAGGTTTCAGGGGGCATACGAGCAGTACTTC
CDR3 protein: CASRFQGAYEQYF

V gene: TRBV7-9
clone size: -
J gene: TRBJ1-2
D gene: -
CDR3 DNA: TGTGCCAGCAGCAGCCTTAGGAGGGATAAAGGCTATGGCTACACCTTC
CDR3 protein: CASSSLRRDKGYGYTF

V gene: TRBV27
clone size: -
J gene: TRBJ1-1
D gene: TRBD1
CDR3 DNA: TGTGCCAGCAGTTCAGGACAGGGGGCGCGGACTGAAGCTTTCTTT
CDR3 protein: CASSSGQGARTEAFF

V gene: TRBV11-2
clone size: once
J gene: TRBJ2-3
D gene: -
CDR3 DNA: TGTGCCAGCAGCTTAGACCTCACAGATACGCAGTATTTT
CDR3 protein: CASSLDLTDTQYF

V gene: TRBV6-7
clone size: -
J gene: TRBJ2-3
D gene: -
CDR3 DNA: TGTGCCAGCAGTTACTCCTCGGGGTGTGGAGGGTCCAATCAGTATTTT
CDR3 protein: CASSYSSGCGGSNQYF